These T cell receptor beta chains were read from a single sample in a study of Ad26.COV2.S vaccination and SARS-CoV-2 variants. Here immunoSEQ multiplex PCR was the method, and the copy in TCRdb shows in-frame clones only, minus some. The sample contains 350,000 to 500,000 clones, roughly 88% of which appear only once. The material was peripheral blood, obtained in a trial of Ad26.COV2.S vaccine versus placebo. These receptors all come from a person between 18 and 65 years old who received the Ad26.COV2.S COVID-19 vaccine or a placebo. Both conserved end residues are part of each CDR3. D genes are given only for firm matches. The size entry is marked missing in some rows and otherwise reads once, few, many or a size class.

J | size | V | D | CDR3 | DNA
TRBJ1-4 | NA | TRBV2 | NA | CASSDWRNEKLFF | TGTGCCAGCAGTGATTGGAGAAATGAAAAACTGTTTTTT
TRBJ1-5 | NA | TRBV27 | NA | CASSRSKGGNQPQHF | TGTGCCAGCAGTCGATCCAAGGGGGGCAATCAGCCCCAGCATTTT
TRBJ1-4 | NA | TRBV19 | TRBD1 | CASSWWTGDGEKLFF | TGTGCCAGTAGTTGGTGGACAGGGGATGGAGAAAAACTGTTTTTT
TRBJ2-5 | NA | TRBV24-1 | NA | CATSDPGGGQETQYF | TGTGCCACCAGTGACCCGGGTGGAGGTCAAGAGACCCAGTACTTC
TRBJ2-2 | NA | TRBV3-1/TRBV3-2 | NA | CASSLLGGTGELFF | TGTGCCAGCAGCCTACTAGGGGGTACCGGGGAGCTGTTTTTT
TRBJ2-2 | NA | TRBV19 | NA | CASSISQGSYTGELFF | TGTGCCAGTAGTATAAGCCAGGGATCATACACCGGGGAGCTGTTTTTT
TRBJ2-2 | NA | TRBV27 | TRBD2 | CASSFGTSGRAGELFF | TGTGCCAGCAGTTTCGGGACTAGCGGGAGAGCCGGGGAGCTGTTTTTT
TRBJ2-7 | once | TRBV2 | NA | CASSVTASYEQYF | TGTGCCAGCAGTGTAACGGCCTCCTACGAGCAGTACTTC
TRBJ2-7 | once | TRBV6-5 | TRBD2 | CASTRSGSHEQYF | TGTGCCAGCACCAGAAGCGGGAGCCACGAGCAGTACTTC
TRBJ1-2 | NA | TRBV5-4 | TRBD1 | CASLPSGTGGVYGYTF | TGTGCCAGCCTTCCCTCAGGGACAGGGGGCGTCTATGGCTACACCTTC
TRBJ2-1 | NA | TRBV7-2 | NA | CASSLFRDSPNEQFF | TGTGCCAGCAGCCTTTTCCGGGACTCTCCGAATGAGCAGTTCTTC
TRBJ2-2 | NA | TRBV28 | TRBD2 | CASSLPRSGRPGELFF | TGTGCCAGCAGTTTACCCCGTAGCGGGAGGCCCGGGGAGCTGTTTTTT
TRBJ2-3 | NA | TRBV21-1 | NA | CASSKPGTLGHTQYF | TGTGCCAGCAGCAAACCTGGGACCTTGGGCCATACGCAGTATTTT
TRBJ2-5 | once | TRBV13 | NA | CASSTSLGRETQYF | TGTGCCAGCAGTACCTCCTTAGGGCGGGAGACCCAGTACTTC
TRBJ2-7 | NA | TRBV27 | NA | CASSLKGHSYEQYF | TGTGCCAGCAGTTTAAAGGGCCACTCCTACGAGCAGTACTTC
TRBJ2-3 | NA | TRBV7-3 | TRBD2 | CASSYGLAGGTDTQYF | TGTGCCAGCAGCTATGGACTAGCGGGGGGCACAGATACGCAGTATTTT
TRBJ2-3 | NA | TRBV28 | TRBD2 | CASSPPASGYTDTQYF | TGTGCCAGCAGTCCCCCCGCTAGCGGTTACACAGATACGCAGTATTTT
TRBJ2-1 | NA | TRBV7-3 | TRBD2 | CASSLLIRLAGTGEQFF | TGTGCCAGCAGCTTATTGATTCGGCTAGCGGGTACTGGGGAGCAGTTCTTC
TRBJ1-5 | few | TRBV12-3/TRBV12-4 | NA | CASSFAGGQPQHF | TGTGCCAGCAGTTTTGCAGGAGGCCAGCCCCAGCATTTT
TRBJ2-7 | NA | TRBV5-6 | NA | CASSFSYEQYF | TGTGCCAGCAGCTTTTCCTACGAGCAGTACTTC
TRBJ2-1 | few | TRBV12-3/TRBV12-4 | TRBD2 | CASLAGYNEQFF | TGTGCCAGCCTAGCGGGCTACAATGAGCAGTTCTTC
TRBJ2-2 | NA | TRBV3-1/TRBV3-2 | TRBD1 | CASSHRQGWDTGELFF | TGTGCCAGCAGCCATCGACAGGGGTGGGACACCGGGGAGCTGTTTTTT
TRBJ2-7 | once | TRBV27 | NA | CASSLSTGLTHEQYF | TGTGCCAGCAGTTTATCTACCGGGCTAACCCACGAGCAGTACTTC
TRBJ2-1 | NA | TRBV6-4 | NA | CARSPPGNNEQFF | TGTGCCAGGAGTCCCCCGGGTAACAATGAGCAGTTCTTC
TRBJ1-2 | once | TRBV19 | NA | CASSSQGGDGYTF | TGTGCCAGTAGTAGTCAGGGAGGGGACGGCTACACCTTC
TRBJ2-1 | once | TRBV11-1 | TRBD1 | CASSHRQGKVYNEQFF | TGTGCCAGCAGCCACCGACAGGGGAAGGTTTACAATGAGCAGTTCTTC
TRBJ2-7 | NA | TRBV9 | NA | CASSPVEQYF | TGTGCCAGCAGCCCCGTCGAGCAGTACTTC
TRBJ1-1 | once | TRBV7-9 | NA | CASSLGDFGGTEAFF | TGTGCCAGCAGCTTAGGGGATTTTGGGGGCACTGAAGCTTTCTTT
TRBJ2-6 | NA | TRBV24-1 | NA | CATSDYRSSGANVLTF | TGTGCCACCAGTGATTACAGGTCTTCTGGGGCCAACGTCCTGACTTTC